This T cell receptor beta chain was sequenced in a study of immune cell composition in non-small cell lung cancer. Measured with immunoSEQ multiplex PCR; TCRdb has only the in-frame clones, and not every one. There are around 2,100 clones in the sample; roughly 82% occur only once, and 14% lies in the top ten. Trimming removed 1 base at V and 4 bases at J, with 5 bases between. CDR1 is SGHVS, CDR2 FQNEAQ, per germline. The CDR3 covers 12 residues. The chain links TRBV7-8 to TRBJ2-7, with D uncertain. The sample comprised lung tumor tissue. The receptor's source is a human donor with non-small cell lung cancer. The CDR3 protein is CASSLGAYEQYF. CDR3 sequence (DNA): TGTGCCAGCAGCTTAGGTGCGTACGAGCAGTACTTC.